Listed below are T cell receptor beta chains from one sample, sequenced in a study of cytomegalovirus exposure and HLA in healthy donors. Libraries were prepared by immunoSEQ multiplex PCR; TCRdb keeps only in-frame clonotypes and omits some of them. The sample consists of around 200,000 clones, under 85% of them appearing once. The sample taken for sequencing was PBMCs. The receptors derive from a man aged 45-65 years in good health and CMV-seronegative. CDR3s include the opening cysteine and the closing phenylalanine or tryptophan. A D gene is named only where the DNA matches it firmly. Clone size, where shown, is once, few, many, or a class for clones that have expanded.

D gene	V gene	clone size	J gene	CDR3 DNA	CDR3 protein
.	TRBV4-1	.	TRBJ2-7	TGCGCCAGCAGCCAAACGCTGCGGGACTCCTACGAGCAGTACTTC	CASSQTLRDSYEQYF
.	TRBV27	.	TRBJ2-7	TGTGCCAGCAGGGGGCGCTTGTACGAGCAGTACTTC	CASRGRLYEQYF
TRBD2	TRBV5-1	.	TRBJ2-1	TGCGCCAGCAGCGCCTCTAGCGGGTCCTACAATGAGCAGTTCTTC	CASSASSGSYNEQFF
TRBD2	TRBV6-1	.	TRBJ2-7	TGTGCCAGCAGTGAGAACCCACGGGGGGACTACGAGCAGTACTTC	CASSENPRGDYEQYF
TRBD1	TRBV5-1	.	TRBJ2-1	TGCGCCAGCAGCTTGGGTCAGGGGGATGAGCAGTTCTTC	CASSLGQGDEQFF
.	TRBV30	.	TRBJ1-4	TGTGCCTGTCAAACCCCGGACATTTTCGAAAAACTGTTTTTT	CACQTPDIFEKLFF
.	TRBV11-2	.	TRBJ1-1	TGTGCCAGCAGCCCTCGACGGGGAGAGAACACTGAAGCTTTCTTT	CASSPRRGENTEAFF
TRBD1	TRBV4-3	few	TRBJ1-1	TGCGCCAGCAGCCAAGGACAGGGGATGTACACTGAAGCTTTCTTT	CASSQGQGMYTEAFF
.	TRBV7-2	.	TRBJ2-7	TGTGCCAGCAGCCCCTACAGGGCCGAGCAGTACTTC	CASSPYRAEQYF
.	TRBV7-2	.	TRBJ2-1	TGTGCCAGCACCAACCAGGGGTCCAACTACAATGAGCAGTTCTTC	CASTNQGSNYNEQFF
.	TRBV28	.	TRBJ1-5	TGTGCCAGCAGGAAGCACGGGGGAGCAGATCAGCCCCAGCATTTT	CASRKHGGADQPQHF
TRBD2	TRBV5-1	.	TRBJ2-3	TGCGCCAGCAGCTATCGACTAGCGGGAGAAGATACGCAGTATTTT	CASSYRLAGEDTQYF
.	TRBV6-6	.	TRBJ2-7	TGTGCCAGCAGTTACTCCGGGGTCAGCTCCTACGAGCAGTACTTC	CASSYSGVSSYEQYF
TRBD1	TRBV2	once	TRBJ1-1	TGTGCCAGCAGTAGACAGGGCGGGAACACTGAAGCTTTCTTT	CASSRQGGNTEAFF
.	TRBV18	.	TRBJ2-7	TGTGCCAGCTCACCCCTTGACCTGGCGGGCTACGAGCAGTACTTC	CASSPLDLAGYEQYF
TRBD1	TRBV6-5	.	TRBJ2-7	TGTGCCAGCAGTCGACAGGGCTCCTACGAGCAGTACTTC	CASSRQGSYEQYF
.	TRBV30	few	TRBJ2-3	TGTGCCTGGAGTGTCCGGACTGACTCCACAGATACGCAGTATTTT	CAWSVRTDSTDTQYF
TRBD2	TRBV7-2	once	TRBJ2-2	TGTGCCAGCAGCTTAGTAGGTGGAATTAGCGGGAAAAAGGAGCTGTTTTTT	CASSLVGGISGKKELFF
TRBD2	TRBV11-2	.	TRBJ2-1	TGTGCCAGCAGCCCCAGAGCCGGGACTAGCGGGGGAAATGAGCAGTTCTTC	CASSPRAGTSGGNEQFF
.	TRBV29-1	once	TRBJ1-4	TGCAGCGTTGCGAGGGGGGGGGCCGGTGGAAAACTGTTTTTT	CSVARGGAGGKLFF